This T cell receptor beta chain came from a study of T cell responses to AZD1222 COVID-19 vaccine. Broader study findings: Spike-specific TCR breadth and depth were elevated following two AZD1222 doses. Only five or six AZD1222 recipients tested seropositive at baseline. Vaccine-associated CD4 TCRs ranged over spike, dominating at 160-218 and 743-854.

This clone was recorded once. No antigen is known for it. Method: immunoSEQ multiplex PCR; TCRdb's copy keeps in-frame clones and lacks some. The table has 150,000 to 200,000 clones, about 88% seen once. CDR3 length equals 16 residues. V lost 3 bases to trimming and J lost 2 bases, with 15 bases between them. From germline, CDR1 is SGDLS and CDR2 YYNGEE. Material: peripheral blood, obtained 28 days after the second AZD1222 dose. The TCR originated in an adult who received the AZD1222 COVID-19 vaccine. V is TRBV9 and J is TRBJ2-1; weak D call: TRBD2 (5 bases). The CDR3 region has the DNA TGTGCCAGCAGCGAATCGGGATCCCAAACCTACAATGAGCAGTTCTTC. Translation: CASSESGSQTYNEQFF. The variable domain in full, with the rest retrieved from reference TRBV9 and TRBJ2-1, is DSGVTQTPKHLITATGQRVTLRCSPRSGDLSVYWYQQSLDQGLQFLIQYYNGEERAKGNILERFSAQQFPDLHSELNLSSLELGDSALYFCASSESGSQTYNEQFFGPGTRLTVL.